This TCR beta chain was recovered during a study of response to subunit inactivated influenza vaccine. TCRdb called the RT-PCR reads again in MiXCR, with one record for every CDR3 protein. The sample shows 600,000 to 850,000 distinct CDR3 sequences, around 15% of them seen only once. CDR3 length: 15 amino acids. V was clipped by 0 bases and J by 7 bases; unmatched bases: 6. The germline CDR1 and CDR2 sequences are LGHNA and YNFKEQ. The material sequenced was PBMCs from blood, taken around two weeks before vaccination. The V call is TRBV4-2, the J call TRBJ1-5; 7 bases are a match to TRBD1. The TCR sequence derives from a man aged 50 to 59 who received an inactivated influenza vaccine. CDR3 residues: CASSQDGDRVQPQHF. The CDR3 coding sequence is TGTGCCAGCAGCCAAGACGGAGACAGGGTCCAGCCCCAGCATTTT.